One and the same sample provided the 20 T cell receptor beta chains below, sequenced in a study of T cell responses to AZD1222 COVID-19 vaccine. The method was immunoSEQ multiplex PCR; TCRdb's version includes in-frame clones alone and lacks a portion of them. The table records fewer than 90,000 clones, over 80% of them present only once. Specimen: peripheral blood, collected 28 days after the second AZD1222 dose. These receptors all stem from an adult who received the AZD1222 COVID-19 vaccine.

This chain links TRBV19 with TRBJ1-2; D unresolved. The CDR3 is 14 residues long. The germline V and J ends were trimmed by 7 bases and 6 bases, with 18 bases remaining between them. Germline values: CDR1 LNHDA, CDR2 SQIVND (reference sequence). The CDR3 nucleotides are TGTGCCAGTACCCTCGGTCCCAACACGCATGGCTACACCTTC. Amino acid sequence: CASTLGPNTHGYTF.

J is TRBJ1-4 and V is TRBV5-4, with D possibly TRBD1 on 6 matching bases. The CDR3 totals 14 residues. Between the trimmed V and J ends, which lost 0 bases and 8 bases, there was a span of 11 bases. Germline loops: CDR1 SGHNT, CDR2 YYREEE (reference sequence). CDR3 in DNA: TGTGCCAGCAGCTTGGCCGGGGGCTGGGAAAAACTGTTTTTT. This encodes CASSLAGGWEKLFF.

V and J are TRBV6-1 and TRBJ1-6; D uncertain. The CDR3 spans 13 residues. Trimming left V 0 bases short and J 14 bases short, with 11 bases between. The V gene's germline CDR1 is MNHNS and CDR2 SASEGT. CDR3 DNA: TGTGCCAGCAGTGAAGCCCCCAGTTTAGCCCTCCACTTT. This encodes CASSEAPSLALHF.

CDR3 sequence reads: CASSLQRGTEAFF. The DNA for the CDR3 is TGTGCCAGCAGTTTACAACGGGGGACTGAAGCTTTCTTT. The rearrangement links TRBV27 to TRBJ1-1; D might be TRBD1 (5 bases). Between the trimmed V and J ends, which lost 2 bases and 5 bases, there was a span of 9 bases. The CDR3 is 13 residues long. Per germline, CDR1 MNHEY and CDR2 SMNVEV (reference sequence).

J is TRBJ1-5 and V is TRBV12-3 or TRBV12-4, with D perhaps TRBD1 (6 bases). The V end lost 6 bases, the J end lost 4 bases, and 10 bases lay between the germline ends. The CDR3 sequence is 13 residues long. For the CDR3, the DNA is TGTGCCAGCAGGCGACAGGAGAATCAGCCCCAGCATTTT. Amino acids: CASRRQENQPQHF.

This clone has more than one count but fewer than ten. The chain links TRBV24-1 to TRBJ2-7; 15 bases map to TRBD2. V lost 1 base, J lost 0 bases, and 6 bases stayed unmatched. The CDR3 length is 19 residues. The germline CDR1 and CDR2 sequences are KGHDR and SFDVKD. This CDR3 is CATSDFWTSGRACSYEQYF. CDR3 coding DNA: TGTGCCACCAGTGATTTTTGGACTAGCGGGAGGGCCTGCTCCTACGAGCAGTACTTC.

V and J are TRBV18 and TRBJ2-5; D might be TRBD1 (7 bases). V lost 6 bases and J lost 0, with 11 bases in between. Germline CDR1 reads KGHSH; CDR2 reads LQKENI. This CDR3 is 14 amino acids long. The CDR3 spells CASSRGTDQETQYF. CDR3 bases: TGTGCCAGCTCCCGCGGGACAGACCAAGAGACCCAGTACTTC.

The chain couples TRBV5-1 to TRBJ1-6; D remains unclear. Germline V lookup: CDR1 SGHRS, CDR2 YFSETQ. V lost 0 bases, J lost 7 bases, and 2 bases lay in between. The CDR3 has 12 amino acids. The CDR3 DNA sequence: TGCGCCAGCAGCTTGGAGAATTCACCCCTCCACTTT. Residues: CASSLENSPLHF.

This chain joins TRBV9 and TRBJ2-7; D unresolved. Trimming stripped 4 bases from V and 1 base from J, with 9 bases between. Germline-derived CDR1 and CDR2 are SGDLS and YYNGEE. There are 13 residues in the CDR3. The CDR3 coding sequence is TGTGCCAGCAGCCCTCCCCGATCCTACGAGCAGTACTTC. This gives the protein CASSPPRSYEQYF.

This clone was recorded once. This chain uses TRBV19 with TRBJ2-7, with D tentatively TRBD1 or TRBD2 (6 bases each). Germline CDR1 LNHDA, CDR2 SQIVND (reference sequence). Trimming took 5 bases from V and 4 from J, leaving 21 bases between them. This CDR3 is built from 16 residues. The CDR3 spells CASSSQSGGGTYEQYF. CDR3 DNA: TGTGCCAGTAGTTCCCAAAGCGGAGGGGGTACTTACGAGCAGTACTTC. Filled out from reference TRBV19 and TRBJ2-7, the complete variable domain reads DGGITQSPKYLFRKEGQNVTLSCEQNLNHDAMYWYRQDPGQGLRLIYYSQIVNDFQKGDIAEGYSVSREKKESFPLTVTSAQKNPTAFYLCASSSQSGGGTYEQYFGPGTRLTVT.

This clone was recorded once. V is TRBV5-4 and J is TRBJ1-2, with 7 bases that match TRBD1. The junction had 7 bases not matched to a gene; V was cut back by 3 bases and J by 2 bases. The CDR3 totals 15 residues. Germline CDR1 is SGHNT and CDR2 is YYREEE (reference sequence). In DNA form, the CDR3 reads TGTGCCAGCAGCTCCTTCGGGACAGAAAACTATGGCTACACCTTC. Protein: CASSSFGTENYGYTF.

V gene TRBV12-3 or TRBV12-4 combines with J gene TRBJ1-1, with D uncertain. V lost 3 bases and J lost 11, with 16 bases in between. The CDR3 spans 13 residues. CDR3 in DNA: TGTGCCAGCAGTTTTGGACCCAGAACTGGTGCTTTCTTT. It encodes CASSFGPRTGAFF.

This clone was recorded once. This chain links TRBV7-3 with TRBJ2-1; 8 bases agree with TRBD2. With 2 bases clipped from V and 8 bases from J, the junction kept 11 bases outside the gene matches. The germline gives CDR1 SGHTA, CDR2 FQGTGA. The CDR3 is made up of 16 amino acids. The DNA of the CDR3 is TGTGCCAGCAGCTTATCCGTGGGCCCCGGGGGGGATGAGCAGTTCTTC. As protein: CASSLSVGPGGDEQFF.

CDR3 nucleotides: TGTGCCAGCAACCCCGTGGGACAGGGAAGGGAAAAACTGTTTTTT. This gives the protein CASNPVGQGREKLFF. The rearrangement uses TRBV28 and TRBJ1-4; 9 nucleotides align to TRBD1. V lost 7 bases and J lost 8; bases outside the gene matches: 11. The germline V gene encodes CDR1 MDHEN and CDR2 SYDVKM. CDR3 size: 15 residues.

V and J are TRBV9 and TRBJ2-3; 9 nucleotides align to TRBD2. In germline, CDR1 is SGDLS, CDR2 YYNGEE. There are 17 residues in the CDR3. J gave up 2 bases and V 0 bases, and 7 bases lay outside the gene matches. CDR3 protein: CASSVGLERGATDTQYF. The CDR3, as DNA: TGTGCCAGCAGCGTAGGCCTAGAGCGGGGGGCCACAGATACGCAGTATTTT.

This chain joins TRBV5-4 and TRBJ2-7; D tentatively reads TRBD1 or TRBD2 (5 bases each). The CDR3 loop spans 16 amino acids. Per the germline V gene, CDR1 is SGHNT and CDR2 is YYREEE (reference sequence). With 4 bases removed from V and 0 bases from J, the gap between germline ends came to 17 bases. Written as DNA, the CDR3 is TGTGCCAGCAGCCGGGACGCGCCGACCTTCTCCTACGAGCAGTACTTC. Protein: CASSRDAPTFSYEQYF.

With respect to this clone: A junction boundary mismatches the germline segment, possibly from a read error. The V gene is TRBV10-3, the J gene TRBJ1-1; D is unclear. Germline-derived CDR1 and CDR2 are ENHRY and SYGVKD. The CDR3 extends over 13 amino acids. This CDR3 reads CAINEGSATEAFF. The CDR3, as DNA: TGTGCCATCAATGAGGGCTCGGCCACTGAAGCTTTCTTT.

V gene TRBV28 combines with J gene TRBJ1-5; 7 bases fit TRBD1. Germline-derived CDR1 and CDR2 are MDHEN and SYDVKM. The CDR3 has 16 amino acids. Trimming took 6 bases from V and 0 from J; bases not matched to a gene: 8. CDR3 DNA: TGTGCCAGCAGCGACAGGGCCTGGTATAGCAATCAGCCCCAGCATTTT. Encoded protein: CASSDRAWYSNQPQHF. Based on the CDR3 plus reference TRBV28 and TRBJ1-5, the full variable domain is DVKVTQSSRYLVKRTGEKVFLECVQDMDHENMFWYRQDPGLGLRLIYFSYDVKMKEKGDIPEGYSVSREKKERFSLILESASTNQTSMYLCASSDRAWYSNQPQHFGDGTRLSIL.

CDR3 sequence: CASSPLGWGTEAFF. CDR3 coding DNA: TGTGCCAGCAGCCCTCTGGGCTGGGGCACTGAAGCTTTCTTT. The chain recombines TRBV7-9 with TRBJ1-1; D not certain. Trimming shortened V by 5 bases and J by 4 bases, and 14 bases separated the two germline ends. This CDR3 has 14 residues. Looked up from germline, CDR1 is SEHNR and CDR2 is FQNEAQ (reference sequence). Full variable domain (remainder filled in from reference TRBV7-9 and TRBJ1-1): DTGVSQNPRHKITKRGQNVTFRCDPISEHNRLYWYRQTLGQGPEFLTYFQNEAQLEKSRLLSDRFSAERPKGSFSTLEIQRTEQGDSAMYLCASSPLGWGTEAFFGQGTRLTVV.

The chain uses TRBV7-3 and TRBJ2-2, with 7 bases identical to TRBD2. The CDR3 consists of 14 residues. The J segment lost 5 bases and the V segment lost 0 bases, leaving 0 bases of the junction unmatched. Per germline, CDR1 SGHTA and CDR2 FQGTGA. CDR3 nucleotide sequence: TGTGCCAGCAGCTTAACTAGCGGGACCGGGGAGCTGTTTTTT. Amino acids: CASSLTSGTGELFF.